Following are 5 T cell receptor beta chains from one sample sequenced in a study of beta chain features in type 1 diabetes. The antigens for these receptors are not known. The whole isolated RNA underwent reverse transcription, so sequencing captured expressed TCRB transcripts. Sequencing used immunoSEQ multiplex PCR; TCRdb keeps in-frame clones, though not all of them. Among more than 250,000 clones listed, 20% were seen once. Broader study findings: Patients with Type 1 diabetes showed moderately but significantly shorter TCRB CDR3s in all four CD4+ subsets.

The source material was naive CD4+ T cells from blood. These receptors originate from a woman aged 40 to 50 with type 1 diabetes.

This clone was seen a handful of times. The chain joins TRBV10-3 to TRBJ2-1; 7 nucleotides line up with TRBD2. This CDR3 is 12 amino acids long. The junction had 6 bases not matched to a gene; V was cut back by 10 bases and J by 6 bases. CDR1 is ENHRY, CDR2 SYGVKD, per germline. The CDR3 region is CATSERGNEQFF. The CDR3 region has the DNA TGTGCCACCTCGGAGCGGGGCAATGAGCAGTTCTTC.

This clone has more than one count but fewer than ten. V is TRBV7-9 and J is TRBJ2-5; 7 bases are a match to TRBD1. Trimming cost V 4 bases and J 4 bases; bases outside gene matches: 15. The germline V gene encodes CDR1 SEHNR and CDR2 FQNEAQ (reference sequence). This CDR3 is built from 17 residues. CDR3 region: CASSSFRTGPRGETQYF. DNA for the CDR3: TGTGCCAGCAGCTCCTTCCGGACAGGCCCCCGGGGAGAGACCCAGTACTTC.

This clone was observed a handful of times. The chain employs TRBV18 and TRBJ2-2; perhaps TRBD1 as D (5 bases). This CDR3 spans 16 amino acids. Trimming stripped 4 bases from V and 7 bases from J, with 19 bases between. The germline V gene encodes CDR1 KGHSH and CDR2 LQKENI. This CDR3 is CASSRDLEQAIGELFF. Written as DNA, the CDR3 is TGTGCCAGCTCACGAGACCTCGAACAGGCGATCGGGGAGCTGTTTTTT.

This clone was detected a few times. In DNA form, the CDR3 reads TGTGCCAGCAGCGAGGACTCACCGGCCACAGATACGCAGTATTTT. Translation gives CASSEDSPATDTQYF. V gene TRBV7-9 combines with J gene TRBJ2-3, with D tentatively TRBD2 (5 bases). Trimming took off 5 bases at V and 2 bases at J, with 14 bases between the two ends. This CDR3 is 15 amino acids long. Germline V gives CDR1 SEHNR, CDR2 FQNEAQ (reference sequence).

The CDR3 DNA sequence: TGTGCCAGCAGCGTAGGACCACAGGGAACGAACACCGGGGAGCTGTTTTTT. Translated, it gives CASSVGPQGTNTGELFF. The rearrangement joins TRBV9 to TRBJ2-2, with a weak D call TRBD1 (6 bases). Trimming took off 0 bases at V and 0 bases at J, with 12 bases between the two ends. The germline CDR1 and CDR2 sequences are SGDLS and YYNGEE. The CDR3 has 17 amino acids.